The next 7 T cell receptor beta chains were all read from a single sample in a study of T cells in tumors after PD-1 blockade. Using immunoSEQ multiplex PCR, the repertoire was profiled, and TCRdb retains in-frame clones only, with some absent. Altogether more than 50,000 clones are present, less than 85% being singletons, with the ten largest covering approximately 4.5%. This sample comprised PBMCs, obtained after anti-PD-1 treatment. These receptors were taken from a human donor with basal cell carcinoma.

The V and J genes are TRBV27 and TRBJ2-5; TRBD2 matches 7 bases. There are 14 residues in the CDR3. Germline values: CDR1 MNHEY, CDR2 SMNVEV (reference sequence). Trimming cost V 4 bases and J 8 bases; bases outside gene matches: 10. The DNA for the CDR3 is TGTGCCAGCAGTTCGGGTCTAGCGGATGAAACCCAGTACTTC. Its protein product is CASSSGLADETQYF.

V gene TRBV6-2 or TRBV6-3 combines with J gene TRBJ2-3, with 9 bases identical to TRBD2. CDR1 and CDR2 (germline): MNHEY, SVGEGT. CDR3 length: 15 residues. J was trimmed by 4 bases and V by 2 bases; bases with no gene match: 4. The CDR3 DNA reads TGTGCCAGCAGTTACGGAGCGGGGGGTGCAGATACGCAGTATTTT. Its translation: CASSYGAGGADTQYF.

The V gene is TRBV30, the J gene TRBJ1-4, with D maybe TRBD1 (5 bases). This CDR3 contains 14 residues. Germline-derived CDR1 and CDR2 are GTSNPN and SVGIG (reference sequence). V was cut by 3 bases and J by 0 bases, with 8 bases left in between. The CDR3 DNA is TGTGCCTGGAGGATAGGGGCAACTAATGAAAAACTGTTTTTT. This sequence encodes CAWRIGATNEKLFF.

V usage is TRBV24-1 and J usage is TRBJ2-7; D unclear. The CDR3 consists of 12 residues. From germline, CDR1 is KGHDR and CDR2 SFDVKD. V was clipped by 1 base and J by 5 bases, with 5 bases between them. CDR3 sequence reads: CATSDFRNEQYF. DNA of the CDR3: TGTGCCACCAGTGATTTCAGGAACGAGCAGTACTTC.

The chain joins TRBV5-4 to TRBJ1-1; D uncertain. Per germline, CDR1 SGHNT and CDR2 YYREEE (reference sequence). V was pared by 4 bases and J by 0 bases, with 10 bases between. The length of the CDR3 is 14 residues. The CDR3: CASSPREVNTEAFF. DNA of the CDR3: TGTGCCAGCAGCCCCCGGGAGGTGAACACTGAAGCTTTCTTT. Full variable domain (rest looked up from reference TRBV5-4 and TRBJ1-1): ETGVTQSPTHLIKTRGQQVTLRCSSQSGHNTVSWYQQALGQGPQFIFQYYREEENGRGNFPPRFSGLQFPNYSSELNVNALELDDSALYLCASSPREVNTEAFFGQGTRLTVV.

J is TRBJ2-5 and V is TRBV5-4; possibly TRBD2 for D (6 bases). CDR3 length: 16 amino acids. The germline V gene encodes CDR1 SGHNT and CDR2 YYREEE (reference sequence). V was cut by 2 bases and J by 1 base, with 15 bases left in between. For the CDR3, the DNA is TGTGCCAGCAGCTTTGCGGGCGGGCGGGGCCAAGAGACCCAGTACTTC. Protein: CASSFAGGRGQETQYF.

This chain uses TRBV11-3 with TRBJ2-3; 8 bases are shared with TRBD1. Germline V gene lookup returns CDR1 SGHNT and CDR2 YENEEA. The CDR3 contains 18 residues. V dropped 1 base and J dropped 1; count of bases not matched to a gene: 10. CDR3 residues: CASSLVTTGGFGTDTQYF. CDR3 DNA sequence: TGTGCCAGCAGCTTAGTTACTACAGGGGGATTTGGCACAGATACGCAGTATTTT.